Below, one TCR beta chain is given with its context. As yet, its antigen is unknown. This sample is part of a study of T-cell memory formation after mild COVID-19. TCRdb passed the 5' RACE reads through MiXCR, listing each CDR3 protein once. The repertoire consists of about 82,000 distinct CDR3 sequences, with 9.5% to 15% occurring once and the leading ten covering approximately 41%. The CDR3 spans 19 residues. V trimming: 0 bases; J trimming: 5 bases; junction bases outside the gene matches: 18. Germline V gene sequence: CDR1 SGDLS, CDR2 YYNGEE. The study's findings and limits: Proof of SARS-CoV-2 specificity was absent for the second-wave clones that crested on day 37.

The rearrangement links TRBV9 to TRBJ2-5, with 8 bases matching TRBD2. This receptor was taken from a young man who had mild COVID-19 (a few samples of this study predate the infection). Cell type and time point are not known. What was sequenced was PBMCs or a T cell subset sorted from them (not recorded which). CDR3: CASSVGEETSASISETQYF. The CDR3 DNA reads TGTGCCAGCAGCGTAGGAGAGGAGACTAGCGCGAGTATAAGTGAGACCCAGTACTTC.